Listed below are T cell receptor beta chains from one sample, sequenced in a study of blood T cell repertoires in COVID-19. Profiled with immunoSEQ multiplex PCR; TCRdb holds only in-frame clones, not every one. The repertoire holds tens of thousands of clones, with 88% as singletons. The sample comprised peripheral blood. The receptors were sampled from a human donor in a cohort sampled during active COVID-19. Each CDR3 is given with its conserved first and last residue. D genes are given only for firm matches. The size entry is marked missing in some rows and otherwise reads once, few, many or a size class.

j_call,v_call,clone_size,d_call,cdr3_aa,cdr3_nt
TRBJ1-1,TRBV5-1,.,.,CASSLDRVNTEAFF,TGCGCCAGCAGCTTGGACAGGGTGAACACTGAAGCTTTCTTT
TRBJ2-5,TRBV7-3,.,TRBD2,CASSLQGGRQETQYF,TGTGCCAGCAGCCTCCAGGGCGGGAGACAAGAGACCCAGTACTTC
TRBJ2-5,TRBV12-3/TRBV12-4,.,TRBD2,CASSLAGRGTQYF,TGTGCCAGCAGCCTGGCAGGGAGGGGGACCCAGTACTTC
TRBJ1-3,TRBV29-1,.,.,CSVGGTGESGNTIYF,TGCAGCGTGGGAGGTACAGGAGAATCTGGAAACACCATATATTTT
TRBJ2-7,TRBV7-2,.,.,CASSRGAPSYEQYF,TGTGCCAGCAGCCGCGGGGCACCTTCCTACGAGCAGTACTTC
TRBJ1-5,TRBV7-9,once,TRBD1,CASSRTGNQPQHF,TGTGCCAGCAGCCGGACAGGGAATCAGCCCCAGCATTTT
TRBJ2-3,TRBV11-3,.,TRBD2,CASSLAGGTDTQYF,TGTGCCAGCAGCCTCGCGGGGGGAACAGATACGCAGTATTTT
TRBJ2-5,TRBV5-1,.,TRBD2,CASSRLRLAGETQYF,TGCGCCAGCAGCCGCCTGAGACTAGCGGGAGAGACCCAGTACTTC
TRBJ2-3,TRBV6-4,few,TRBD1,CASSDSRGPTDTQYF,TGTGCCAGCAGTGACTCCAGGGGGCCCACAGATACGCAGTATTTT
TRBJ1-2,TRBV7-8,.,.,CASSLARGVEGYTF,TGTGCCAGCAGCTTAGCACGGGGGGTAGAGGGCTACACCTTC
TRBJ2-3,TRBV20-1,.,TRBD2,CSASSGLAGGTTDTQYF,TGCAGTGCTAGTTCCGGACTAGCGGGGGGAACCACAGATACGCAGTATTTT
TRBJ2-1,TRBV10-3,.,TRBD2,CAISDWGMGGYNEQFF,TGTGCCATCAGTGACTGGGGGATGGGAGGGTACAATGAGCAGTTCTTC
TRBJ2-7,TRBV19,.,.,CASSSRTDYEQYF,TGTGCCAGTAGTAGCAGGACAGACTACGAGCAGTACTTC
TRBJ2-7,TRBV18,few,.,CASSPPSLADEQYF,TGTGCCAGCTCACCGCCCTCTCTAGCTGACGAGCAGTACTTC
TRBJ1-1,TRBV25-1,.,.,CASSEYLRTATEAFF,TGTGCCAGCAGTGAATATCTCAGGACAGCCACTGAAGCTTTCTTT
TRBJ2-7,TRBV6-5,.,.,CASSYTGRSYEQYF,TGTGCCAGCAGTTACACAGGGAGAAGCTACGAGCAGTACTTC
TRBJ1-6,TRBV4-3,.,TRBD1,CASSSTQGLGNSPLHF,TGCGCCAGCAGCTCTACACAGGGGCTTGGGAATTCACCCCTCCACTTT
TRBJ1-2,TRBV7-8,.,.,CASSIYRDSNYGYTF,TGTGCCAGCAGCATATACAGGGATTCGAACTATGGCTACACCTTC
TRBJ2-2,TRBV7-7,.,TRBD2,CASSLASGGNTGELFF,TGTGCCAGCAGCTTAGCCAGCGGGGGGAACACCGGGGAGCTGTTTTTT
TRBJ2-6,TRBV10-3,.,.,CAISAQGGANVLTF,TGTGCCATCAGTGCCCAGGGCGGGGCCAACGTCCTGACTTTC
TRBJ2-7,TRBV5-1,.,TRBD2,CASSFSGGPTSSYEQYF,TGCGCCAGCAGCTTTAGCGGGGGGCCGACAAGCTCCTACGAGCAGTACTTC
TRBJ1-1,TRBV5-1,.,TRBD1,CASKGQNMNTEAFF,TGCGCCAGCAAGGGACAGAACATGAACACTGAAGCTTTCTTT
TRBJ1-4,TRBV18,.,TRBD1,CASSPTGNGEKLFF,TGTGCCAGCTCACCGACAGGGAATGGGGAAAAACTGTTTTTT
TRBJ2-2,TRBV5-1,.,TRBD2,CASSLGLAGVTTGELFF,TGCGCCAGCAGCTTAGGACTAGCGGGAGTTACGACCGGGGAGCTGTTTTTT
TRBJ1-1,TRBV7-9,.,TRBD1,CASSPTGGAGTEAFF,TGTGCCAGCAGCCCGACAGGGGGCGCAGGCACTGAAGCTTTCTTT
TRBJ2-7,TRBV6-6,few,.,CARTPVQANYEQYF,TGTGCCCGAACCCCCGTACAGGCAAACTACGAGCAGTACTTC
TRBJ2-5,TRBV6-2/TRBV6-3,.,TRBD2,CASSYGSSGSRQETQYF,TGTGCCAGCAGTTACGGCTCTAGCGGGAGTCGCCAAGAGACCCAGTACTTC
TRBJ1-4,TRBV7-2,.,TRBD1,CASSPGTGRSNEKLFF,TGTGCCAGCAGCCCGGGGACAGGGAGATCTAATGAAAAACTGTTTTTT
TRBJ2-6,TRBV6-6,few,.,CASSPREANVLTF,TGTGCCAGCAGCCCCCGAGAGGCCAACGTCCTGACTTTC
TRBJ1-5,TRBV25-1,.,TRBD1,CAGSVQGAQGRPQHF,TGTGCCGGCAGCGTACAGGGGGCCCAAGGTCGGCCCCAGCATTTT
TRBJ2-1,TRBV5-1,.,TRBD1,CASTRDSISYNEQFF,TGCGCCAGCACAAGGGACAGCATCTCCTACAATGAGCAGTTCTTC
TRBJ2-1,TRBV11-3,.,.,CASSQQQRGGEQFF,TGTGCCAGCAGCCAGCAACAACGAGGGGGTGAGCAGTTCTTC
TRBJ1-1,TRBV5-4,.,.,CASSLEGQNPNTEAFF,TGTGCCAGCAGCTTGGAGGGGCAGAACCCGAACACTGAAGCTTTCTTT
TRBJ2-1,TRBV19,.,TRBD2,CASSDGGSGNEQFF,TGTGCCAGTAGTGACGGCGGGAGTGGGAATGAGCAGTTCTTC
TRBJ1-2,TRBV6-1,.,.,CASSESIQGNYGYTF,TGTGCCAGCAGTGAAAGTATCCAGGGGAACTATGGCTACACCTTC
TRBJ2-1,TRBV2,.,.,CASNKGDLIREQFF,TGTGCCAGCAACAAGGGGGATTTGATACGTGAGCAGTTCTTC
TRBJ1-4,TRBV7-2,.,.,CASSTGVSAEKLFF,TGTGCCAGCAGTACCGGGGTTAGTGCTGAAAAACTGTTTTTT
TRBJ2-1,TRBV10-1,.,.,CASSGMREGEQFF,TGCGCCAGCAGCGGTATGCGGGAAGGTGAGCAGTTCTTC
TRBJ2-7,TRBV7-2,.,TRBD1,CASSSTGGGNEQYF,TGTGCCAGCAGCAGCACAGGGGGCGGGAACGAGCAGTACTTC